These 13 T cell receptor beta chains share one sample of origin, sequenced in a study of a mutant IDH1 vaccine in newly diagnosed glioma. Time point specified: week 47, end of study. Vaccination used 300 ug of mutant IDH1 20-mer peptide per dose, with topical imiquimod. The assay was immunoSEQ multiplex PCR, and TCRdb's table has in-frame clones only and misses some. The sample lists about 56,000 clones, over 70% seen once, with roughly 5.6% in the top ten. No antigen has been identified for these receptors. Sequencing was performed on PBMCs, taken from a glioma patient whose treatment included an IDH1 peptide vaccine. These receptors were obtained from a man aged 45-65 years with glioma.

V is TRBV6-1 and J is TRBJ1-2, with a tentative D call TRBD1 (6 bases). From germline, CDR1 is MNHNS and CDR2 SASEGT. Deletions cut 7 bases from V and 8 bases from J, with 14 bases between. The CDR3 contains 12 residues. CDR3 region: CASMRGLDGYTF. The CDR3 DNA reads as TGTGCCAGCATGCGGGGGCTTGACGGCTACACCTTC.

The chain joins TRBV18 to TRBJ1-3; perhaps TRBD1 as D (5 bases). V was pared by 6 bases and J by 4 bases, with 19 bases between. This CDR3 has 16 amino acids. CDR1 and CDR2 (germline): KGHSH, LQKENI. The CDR3 nucleotides read TGTGCCAGCTCTTCCCCCGGGACCGCGAGCGGAAACACCATATATTTT. It is translated as CASSSPGTASGNTIYF. Based on the CDR3 plus reference TRBV18 and TRBJ1-3, the full variable domain is NAGVMQNPRHLVRRRGQEARLRCSPMKGHSHVYWYRQLPEEGLKFMVYLQKENIIDESGMPKERFSAEFPKEGPSILRIQQVVRGDSAAYFCASSSPGTASGNTIYFGEGSWLTVV.

This clone was recorded a few times. The chain carries TRBV5-1 and TRBJ1-1; D is perhaps TRBD1 (5 bases). Germline loops: CDR1 SGHRS, CDR2 YFSETQ. The CDR3 has 14 amino acids. V dropped 7 bases and J dropped 0 bases, with 13 bases sitting between them. This CDR3 is CASGPGNMNTEAFF. For the CDR3, the DNA is TGCGCCAGCGGGCCAGGGAACATGAACACTGAAGCTTTCTTT.

For this clone: The junction shows a germline mismatch at one end, possibly a read error. V usage is TRBV7-9 and J usage is TRBJ1-3; the D gene is possibly TRBD1 (5 bases). CDR3 length: 10 amino acids. The V gene's germline CDR1 is SEHNR and CDR2 FQNEAQ (reference sequence). CDR3 loop: CASSSPGWYF. CDR3 DNA: TGTGCCAGCAGCTCTCCAGGGTGGTACTTT.

The rearrangement uses TRBV20-1 and TRBJ2-3; D is perhaps TRBD2 (5 bases). CDR1 DFQATT and CDR2 SNEGSKA come from the germline V gene (reference sequence). The V end lost 6 bases, the J end lost 5 bases, and 6 bases lay between the germline ends. CDR3 size: 10 residues. Written as DNA, the CDR3 is TGCAGTGCCGAGGGAGATACGCAGTATTTT. Its protein product is CSAEGDTQYF.

The chain recombines TRBV6-5 with TRBJ2-1; 9 bases align to TRBD1. This CDR3 has 15 amino acids. Germline trimming cut 0 bases from V and 9 bases from J; bases unmatched to any gene: 6. CDR1 is MNHEY, CDR2 SVGAGI, per germline. The CDR3 region has the DNA TGTGCCAGCAGTTACTCGGGGGACAGGGTCGGTGAGCAGTTCTTC. As protein: CASSYSGDRVGEQFF.

The J gene is TRBJ1-2, the V gene TRBV9; 8 nucleotides match TRBD1. The CDR3 sequence is 16 residues long. V dropped 2 bases and J dropped 4; count of bases not matched to a gene: 10. Per the germline V gene, CDR1 is SGDLS and CDR2 is YYNGEE. This CDR3 reads CASSVTSGDRSYGYTF. For the CDR3, the DNA is TGTGCCAGCAGCGTGACCTCCGGGGACAGGAGCTATGGCTACACCTTC.

V gene TRBV29-1 combines with J gene TRBJ2-3, with 8 positions matching TRBD2. CDR3 length: 16 residues. The trim removed 2 bases at V and 0 bases at J, leaving 7 bases unmatched. Germline CDR1 reads SQVTM; CDR2 reads ANQGSEA. The CDR3 reads CSVEKAGGTSTDTQYF. The CDR3 nucleotides read TGCAGCGTTGAAAAGGCGGGGGGAACTAGCACAGATACGCAGTATTTT.

Here the CDR3 reads CAISAGPGANVLTF. The CDR3 coding sequence is TGTGCCATCAGTGCGGGGCCCGGGGCCAACGTCCTGACTTTC. V gene TRBV10-3 combines with J gene TRBJ2-6; D possibly uses TRBD1 or TRBD2 (5 bases each). V lost 4 bases to trimming and J lost 4 bases, with 8 bases between them. This CDR3 region has 14 residues. The germline gives CDR1 ENHRY, CDR2 SYGVKD.

The rearrangement uses TRBV5-5 and TRBJ1-5; D ambiguous. Per the germline V gene, CDR1 is SGHKS and CDR2 is YYEKEE (reference sequence). With 0 bases removed from V and 5 bases from J, the gap between germline ends came to 6 bases. This CDR3 has 13 residues. The CDR3 loop is CASSLDGDQPQHF. In DNA, the CDR3 is TGTGCCAGCAGCTTGGACGGGGATCAGCCCCAGCATTTT.

The chain is built from TRBV2 and TRBJ1-6; 9 bases align to TRBD1. The CDR3 has 14 residues. Germline CDR1 and CDR2: SNHLY and FYNNEI. The V gene end was trimmed by 6 bases and the J gene end by 6 bases; junction bases not matched to a gene: 3. This CDR3 is CASRRDRVNSPLHF. DNA for the CDR3: TGTGCCAGCAGGAGGGACAGGGTTAATTCACCCCTCCACTTT.

This chain connects TRBV5-1 to TRBJ2-3; D possibly corresponds to TRBD2 (6 bases). Trimming shortened V by 0 bases and J by 1 base, and 6 bases separated the two germline ends. Germline loops: CDR1 SGHRS, CDR2 YFSETQ. CDR3 length equals 14 residues. CDR3 nucleotides: TGCGCCAGCAGCTTGGGGAGGGGCACAGATACGCAGTATTTT. Residues: CASSLGRGTDTQYF.

V gene TRBV29-1 combines with J gene TRBJ2-7; 9 bases match TRBD1. Germline V gene lookup returns CDR1 SQVTM and CDR2 ANQGSEA. V shed 3 bases, J shed 4 bases, and the junction held 10 bases outside the gene matches. CDR3 size: 15 residues. CDR3 sequence (DNA): TGCAGCGTTGAGGGCGCTGGACAGGGGACTTACGAGCAGTACTTC. Translating gives CSVEGAGQGTYEQYF.